The T cell receptor beta chain described here comes from a study of cytomegalovirus exposure and HLA in healthy donors. Notes on the study in general: Versus the approximately 670-donor mean, an Asian-associated ancestry cluster reportedly showed fewer N-insertions in a later analysis. Rare TCR sequences dominated, though some public TCRs recurred in many donors.

The germline V gene encodes CDR1 KGHSH and CDR2 LQKENI. This CDR3 is 15 amino acids long. The V and J ends lost 4 bases and 6 bases, in that order; junction bases with no gene match: 8. In the PCR, 60 Vbeta and 13 Jbeta primers were used. Study processing details: The count from a later analysis was some 80 million unique TCR beta chains, around 11 million of them shared. TCRdb's copy holds only in-frame clones and misses some; the assay was immunoSEQ multiplex PCR. V, J and clone size derive from that table, while D and trimming were established from the DNA sequence. The sample comprises about 110,000 clones, more than 65% of which are singletons, and roughly 13% rests with the top ten. Concerning this clone: The antigen remains undetermined.

This TCR came from a man aged 25-40 years in good health and CMV-seropositive. The rearrangement joins TRBV18 to TRBJ2-7, with 11 bases matching TRBD1. The sequenced sample was PBMCs. In DNA form, the CDR3 reads TGTGCCAGCTCACTCGTCGGGACAGGGGGTTCCGAGCAGTACTTC. It encodes CASSLVGTGGSEQYF.